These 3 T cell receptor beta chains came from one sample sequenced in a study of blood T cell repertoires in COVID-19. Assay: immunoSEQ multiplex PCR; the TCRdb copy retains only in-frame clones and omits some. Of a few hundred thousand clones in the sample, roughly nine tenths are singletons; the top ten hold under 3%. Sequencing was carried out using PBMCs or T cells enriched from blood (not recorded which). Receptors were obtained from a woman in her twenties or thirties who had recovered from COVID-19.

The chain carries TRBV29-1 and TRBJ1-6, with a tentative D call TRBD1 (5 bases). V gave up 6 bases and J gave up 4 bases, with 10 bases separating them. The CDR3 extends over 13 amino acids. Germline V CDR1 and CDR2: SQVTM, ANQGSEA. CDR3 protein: CSVRVLYNSPLHF. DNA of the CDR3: TGCAGCGTCAGGGTTTTATATAATTCACCCCTCCACTTT. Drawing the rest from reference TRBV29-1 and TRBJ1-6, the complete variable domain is SAVISQKPSRDICQRGTSLTIQCQVDSQVTMMFWYRQQPGQSLTLIATANQGSEATYESGFVIDKFPISRPNLTFSTLTVSNMSPEDSSIYLCSVRVLYNSPLHFGNGTRLTVT.

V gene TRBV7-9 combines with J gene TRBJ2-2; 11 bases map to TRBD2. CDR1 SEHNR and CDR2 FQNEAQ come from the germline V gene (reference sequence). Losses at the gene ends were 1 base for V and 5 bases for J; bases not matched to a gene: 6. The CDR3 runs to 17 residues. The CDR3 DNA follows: TGTGCCAGCAGCTTAGGTAGCGGGAGGGCCGTGACCGGGGAGCTGTTTTTT. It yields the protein CASSLGSGRAVTGELFF.

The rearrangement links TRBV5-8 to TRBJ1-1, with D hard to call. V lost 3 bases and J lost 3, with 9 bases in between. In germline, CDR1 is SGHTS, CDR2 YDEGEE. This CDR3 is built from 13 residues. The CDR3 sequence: CASSYSRDTEAFF. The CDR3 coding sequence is TGTGCCAGCAGCTATAGCCGAGACACTGAAGCTTTCTTT.